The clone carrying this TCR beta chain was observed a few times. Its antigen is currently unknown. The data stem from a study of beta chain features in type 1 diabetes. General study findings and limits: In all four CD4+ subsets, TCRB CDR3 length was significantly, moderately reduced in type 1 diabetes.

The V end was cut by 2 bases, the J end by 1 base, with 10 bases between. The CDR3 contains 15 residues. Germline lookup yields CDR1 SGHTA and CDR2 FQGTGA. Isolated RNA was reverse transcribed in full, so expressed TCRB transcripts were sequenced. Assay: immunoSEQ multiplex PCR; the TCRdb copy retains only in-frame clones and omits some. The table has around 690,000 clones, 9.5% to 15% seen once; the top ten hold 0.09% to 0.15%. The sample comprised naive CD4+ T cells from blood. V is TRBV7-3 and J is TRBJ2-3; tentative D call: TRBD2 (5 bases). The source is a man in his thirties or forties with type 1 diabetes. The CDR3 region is CASSLGVARTDTQYF. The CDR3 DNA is TGTGCCAGCAGCTTAGGAGTAGCGCGCACAGATACGCAGTATTTT.